This TCR beta chain was sequenced for a study of blood T cell repertoires in COVID-19. Allocation to cohorts depended on clinical history reported by the participants. TCRdb's table, derived via immunoSEQ multiplex PCR, lists solely in-frame clones and lacks some. The sample lists approximately 230,000 clones; approximately 86% were seen once. This receptor was identified in a woman in her forties or fifties with acute COVID-19. Sequencing input: PBMCs or T cells enriched from blood (not recorded which).

CDR3 sequence (DNA): TGTGCCAGCAGCCCCGGACTAAGCCAAGAGACCCAGTACTTC. Translated, it gives CASSPGLSQETQYF. V and J are TRBV7-2 and TRBJ2-5, with TRBD2 as a possible D gene (6 bases). CDR3 length: 14 amino acids. The V end lost 5 bases, the J end lost 1 base, and 11 bases lay between the germline ends. Germline assignment: CDR1 SGHTA and CDR2 FQGNSA.